The clone carrying this T cell receptor (beta chain) occurred a few times. Its antigen is not known. This entry comes from a study of blood T cells in healthy people across ages. The study's findings and limits: Estimates based on one million T cells were treated as lower bounds.

A second PCR, run for about 6 to 12 cycles, used a sample-barcoded 5' primer plus a J-beta primer mix. There were at least 3 million CDR3-containing paired-end reads obtained from each sample. From the 5' RACE reads, TCRdb called clonotypes with MiXCR, one entry per CDR3 protein. The top ten hold roughly a tenth of the sample, which has 760,000 or so distinct CDR3 sequences, 20% to 30% seen once. The sample was also linked to a second study, of T cells of mothers and their children.

The receptor comes from a boy between 5 and 17 years old in good health. Sequencing was carried out using blood.

The CDR3 reads CASSQNAGTSMDEQFF. The DNA of the CDR3 is TGTGCCAGCAGCCAAAACGCCGGGACTAGTATGGATGAGCAGTTCTTC. V usage is TRBV7-9 and J usage is TRBJ2-1, with 8 nucleotides matching TRBD2. The CDR3 is made up of 16 amino acids. Germline-derived CDR1 and CDR2 are SEHNR and FQNEAQ (reference sequence). V shed 5 bases, J shed 8 bases, and the junction held 14 bases outside the gene matches.